The rows below give T cell receptor beta chains drawn from one sample of a study of T cell responses to AZD1222 COVID-19 vaccine. Assay used: immunoSEQ multiplex PCR; TCRdb lists only in-frame clones, some missing. The table has about 76,000 clones, around nine tenths seen once. Material: peripheral blood, obtained on day 0 of AZD1222 vaccination. Receptor source: an adult in good health. Each CDR3 is given with its conserved first and last residue. The D gene is left open where the match is weak. Some rows mark clone size as missing; the rest say once, few, many or name a class of expanded clone.

TRBV9,-,-,TRBJ2-2,CASSPVAGELFF,TGTGCCAGCAGCCCTGTTGCCGGGGAGCTGTTTTTT
TRBV2,few,-,TRBJ2-7,CASSIGISGSYEQYF,TGTGCCAGCAGTATCGGGATTAGCGGATCTTACGAGCAGTACTTC
TRBV15,once,-,TRBJ2-2,CATSRDFNSAAGELFF,TGTGCCACCAGCAGGGACTTCAATTCCGCGGCCGGGGAGCTGTTTTTT
TRBV11-2,once,-,TRBJ2-6,CASSLSHQSTGANVLTF,TGTGCCAGCAGCTTATCCCACCAATCTACTGGGGCCAACGTCCTGACTTTC
TRBV4-1,-,-,TRBJ2-7,CASSQAQAGYEQYF,TGCGCCAGCAGCCAAGCACAGGCGGGCTACGAGCAGTACTTC
TRBV7-9,-,-,TRBJ1-5,CASSGDERAQHF,TGTGCCAGCAGCGGGGACGAGAGGGCCCAGCATTTT
TRBV3-1/TRBV3-2,-,TRBD1,TRBJ1-5,CAGSQKGTAGPQHF,TGTGCCGGCAGCCAAAAGGGGACAGCCGGGCCCCAGCATTTT
TRBV5-1,-,TRBD1,TRBJ1-2,CASSSGQSYGYTF,TGCGCCAGCAGCTCGGGACAGAGCTATGGCTACACCTTC
TRBV6-6,-,TRBD2,TRBJ2-1,CASRPSGRVYNEQFF,TGTGCCAGCAGGCCTAGCGGGAGGGTCTACAATGAGCAGTTCTTC
TRBV14,-,TRBD2,TRBJ2-5,CASSQVLPVAGEGETQYF,TGTGCCAGCAGCCAAGTTTTACCGGTGGCCGGGGAGGGGGAGACCCAGTACTTC
TRBV5-1,-,-,TRBJ2-6,CASSNSPGTKISGANVLTF,TGCGCCAGCAGCAATTCACCCGGGACAAAAATTTCTGGGGCCAACGTCCTGACTTTC
TRBV5-1,few,TRBD1,TRBJ2-2,CASSTDRAAGELFF,TGCGCCAGCAGCACCGACAGGGCCGCCGGGGAGCTGTTTTTT
TRBV11-2,once,TRBD2,TRBJ2-5,CASSYQRGGEKTQYF,TGTGCCAGCAGCTACCAGCGGGGGGGGGAAAAGACCCAGTACTTC
TRBV29-1,once,-,TRBJ2-1,CSVNIQQGNEQFF,TGCAGCGTTAATATACAACAGGGTAATGAGCAGTTCTTC
TRBV6-5,-,TRBD1,TRBJ2-2,CASSRQGVNTGELFF,TGTGCCAGCAGCCGACAGGGAGTGAACACCGGGGAGCTGTTTTTT
TRBV7-8,-,-,TRBJ2-5,CASSPGPLGETQYF,TGTGCCAGCAGCCCCGGCCCCCTGGGAGAGACCCAGTACTTC
TRBV5-1,once,-,TRBJ1-4,CASSDDMLNEKLFF,TGCGCCAGCAGCGACGACATGTTGAACGAAAAACTGTTTTTT
TRBV11-3,-,-,TRBJ2-5,CASSFRGMGETQYF,TGTGCCAGCAGCTTCAGGGGAATGGGAGAGACCCAGTACTTC
TRBV9,-,-,TRBJ1-6,CASNQYNSPLHF,TGTGCCAGCAACCAGTATAATTCACCCCTCCACTTT
TRBV30,-,-,TRBJ1-1,CAWSPTVGAFF,TGTGCCTGGAGCCCGACAGTGGGGGCTTTCTTT
TRBV18,-,-,TRBJ2-2,CASSPSTQPGELFF,TGTGCCAGCTCACCAAGTACCCAACCCGGGGAGCTGTTTTTT
TRBV7-8,-,-,TRBJ2-7,CASSLGNSDSYEQYF,TGTGCCAGCAGCTTAGGTAATAGCGACTCCTACGAGCAGTACTTC
TRBV18,-,TRBD1,TRBJ1-2,CASSARQGGLGYGYTF,TGTGCCAGCTCAGCCCGACAGGGTGGTCTGGGCTATGGCTACACCTTC
TRBV30,-,-,TRBJ1-5,CAWSVQGNRPQHF,TGTGCCTGGAGTGTTCAGGGGAATCGGCCCCAGCATTTT
TRBV28,-,-,TRBJ1-2,CASSSPARTSYGYTF,TGTGCCAGCAGTTCCCCGGCCCGTACCTCCTATGGCTACACCTTC
TRBV6-6,-,TRBD1,TRBJ1-2,CASSRDRGNYGYTF,TGTGCCAGCAGCCGGGACAGGGGGAACTATGGCTACACCTTC
TRBV12-5,-,TRBD2,TRBJ2-2,CASGLTSGGTGELFF,TGTGCTAGTGGACTCACTAGCGGGGGGACCGGGGAGCTGTTTTTT
TRBV2,-,-,TRBJ2-7,CASSVLGTREYF,TGTGCCAGCAGCGTTCTAGGGACGCGGGAGTACTTC
TRBV5-1,-,TRBD1,TRBJ2-2,CASSLDRGSTGELFF,TGCGCCAGCAGCCTGGACAGGGGATCAACCGGGGAGCTGTTTTTT
TRBV3-1/TRBV3-2,-,-,TRBJ2-5,CASSQGSQETQYF,TGTGCCAGCAGCCAGGGTTCTCAAGAGACCCAGTACTTC
TRBV19,-,-,TRBJ2-7,CASSTRTASYEQYF,TGTGCCAGTAGTACGCGGACTGCCTCCTACGAGCAGTACTTC
TRBV13,once,-,TRBJ1-2,CASAIRNLDFYGYTF,TGTGCCAGCGCCATCCGGAACCTTGACTTCTATGGCTACACCTTC
TRBV29-1,-,TRBD2,TRBJ2-1,CSVPRTSGMSNEQFF,TGCAGCGTGCCCCGGACTAGCGGGATGAGTAATGAGCAGTTCTTC
TRBV3-1/TRBV3-2,-,TRBD2,TRBJ2-7,CASSQVGRELGEQYF,TGTGCCAGCAGCCAAGTTGGGCGGGAGCTGGGTGAGCAGTACTTC
TRBV5-1,-,-,TRBJ1-6,CASSPGNSPLHF,TGCGCCAGCAGCCCGGGAAATTCACCCCTCCACTTT
TRBV2,-,TRBD1,TRBJ2-2,CASSDGTGMTGELFF,TGTGCCAGCAGTGACGGGACAGGAATGACCGGGGAGCTGTTTTTT
TRBV7-2,-,-,TRBJ1-4,CASSPPGLGREKLFF,TGTGCCAGCAGCCCGCCGGGGTTGGGGAGAGAAAAACTGTTTTTT
TRBV27,-,TRBD1,TRBJ1-3,CASSLRAGGNSGNTIYF,TGTGCCAGCAGTTTAAGGGCAGGGGGAAACTCTGGAAACACCATATATTTT
TRBV3-1/TRBV3-2,once,TRBD2,TRBJ2-2,CASSFSGGSGELFF,TGTGCCAGCAGCTTTAGCGGGGGTTCCGGGGAGCTGTTTTTT
TRBV3-1/TRBV3-2,-,TRBD1,TRBJ1-2,CASSRGQGASGYTF,TGTGCCAGCAGCCGTGGACAGGGGGCGTCTGGCTACACCTTC
TRBV7-8,-,-,TRBJ1-2,CASSAGGWDIGHGYTF,TGTGCCAGCAGCGCAGGCGGATGGGACATAGGGCATGGCTACACCTTC
TRBV7-2,-,-,TRBJ2-3,CASSWGDTDTQYF,TGTGCCAGCAGCTGGGGGGACACAGATACGCAGTATTTT
TRBV13,once,TRBD2,TRBJ2-7,CASSPGAGGPAGEQYF,TGTGCCAGCAGCCCGGGGGCGGGAGGGCCAGCGGGCGAGCAGTACTTC
TRBV7-7,once,TRBD1,TRBJ2-5,CASSPTGGGETQYF,TGTGCTAGCAGCCCTACAGGGGGTGGAGAGACCCAGTACTTC
TRBV10-3,-,-,TRBJ1-6,CAISGPGHNSPLHF,TGTGCCATCAGTGGGCCAGGCCATAATTCACCCCTCCACTTT
TRBV5-1,-,-,TRBJ1-5,CASPVGGPGEPQHF,TGCGCCAGCCCCGTTGGGGGGCCCGGTGAACCCCAGCATTTT
TRBV1,-,-,TRBJ2-5,CTSSPPYQETQYF,TGCACCAGCAGCCCGCCGTACCAAGAGACCCAGTACTTC
TRBV28,-,TRBD1,TRBJ1-3,CASSIARQGNTIYF,TGTGCCAGCAGTATCGCAAGACAGGGGAACACCATATATTTT
TRBV14,-,TRBD2,TRBJ2-1,CASSPRWSGNFDEQFF,TGTGCCAGCAGCCCCCGGTGGAGCGGGAATTTTGATGAGCAGTTCTTC
TRBV15,-,-,TRBJ2-4,CATSRRPSDGKNIQYF,TGTGCCACCAGCAGAAGACCATCCGACGGCAAAAACATTCAGTACTTC
TRBV6-5,once,TRBD1,TRBJ1-1,CASRNTGDTEAFF,TGTGCCAGCAGAAACACAGGGGACACTGAAGCTTTCTTT
TRBV6-5,-,TRBD1,TRBJ1-2,CASSPSGGNYGYTF,TGTGCCAGCAGCCCATCAGGGGGCAACTATGGCTACACCTTC
TRBV24-1,-,-,TRBJ1-2,CATISGPLDYGYTF,TGTGCCACCATATCGGGTCCTTTAGACTATGGCTACACCTTC
TRBV6-4,-,TRBD2,TRBJ2-5,CASSESGGGQETQYF,TGTGCCAGCAGTGAGTCGGGAGGGGGACAAGAGACCCAGTACTTC
TRBV7-9,-,-,TRBJ2-6,CASSSRDPRPGANVLTF,TGTGCCAGCAGCTCCCGGGACCCACGGCCTGGGGCCAACGTCCTGACTTTC